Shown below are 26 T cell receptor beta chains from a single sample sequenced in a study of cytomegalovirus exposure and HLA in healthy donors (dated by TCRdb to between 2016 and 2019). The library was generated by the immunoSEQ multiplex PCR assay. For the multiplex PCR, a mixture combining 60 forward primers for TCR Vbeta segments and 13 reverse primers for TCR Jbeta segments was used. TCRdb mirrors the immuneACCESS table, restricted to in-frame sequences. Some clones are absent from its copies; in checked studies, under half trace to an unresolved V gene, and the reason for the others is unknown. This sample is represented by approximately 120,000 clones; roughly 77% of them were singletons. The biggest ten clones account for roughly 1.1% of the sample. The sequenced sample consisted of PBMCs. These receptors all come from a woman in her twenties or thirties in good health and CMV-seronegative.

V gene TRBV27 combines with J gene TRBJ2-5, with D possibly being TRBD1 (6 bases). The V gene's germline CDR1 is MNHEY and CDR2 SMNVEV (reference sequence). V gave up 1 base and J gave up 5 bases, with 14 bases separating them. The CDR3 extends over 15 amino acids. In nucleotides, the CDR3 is TGTGCCAGCAGTTTATTTCAGCCTAGGGGGGAGACCCAGTACTTC. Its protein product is CASSLFQPRGETQYF.

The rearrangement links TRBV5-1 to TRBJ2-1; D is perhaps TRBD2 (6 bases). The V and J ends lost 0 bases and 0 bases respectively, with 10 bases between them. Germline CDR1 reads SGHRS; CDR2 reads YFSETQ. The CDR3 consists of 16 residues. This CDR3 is CASSLVGSGSYNEQFF. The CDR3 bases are TGCGCCAGCAGCTTGGTGGGTAGCGGCTCCTACAATGAGCAGTTCTTC.

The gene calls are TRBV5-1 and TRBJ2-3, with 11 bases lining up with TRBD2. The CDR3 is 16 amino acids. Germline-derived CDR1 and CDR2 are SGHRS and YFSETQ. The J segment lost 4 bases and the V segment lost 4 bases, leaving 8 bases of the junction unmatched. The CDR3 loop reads CASSPTLAGGPDTQYF. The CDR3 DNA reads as TGCGCCAGCAGCCCTACTTTAGCGGGAGGGCCAGATACGCAGTATTTT.

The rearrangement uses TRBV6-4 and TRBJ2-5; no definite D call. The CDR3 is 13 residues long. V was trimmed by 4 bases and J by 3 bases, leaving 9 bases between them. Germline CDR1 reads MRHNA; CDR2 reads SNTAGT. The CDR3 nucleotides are TGTGCCAGCAGTGCCCAAGCCGAAGAGACCCAGTACTTC. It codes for CASSAQAEETQYF.

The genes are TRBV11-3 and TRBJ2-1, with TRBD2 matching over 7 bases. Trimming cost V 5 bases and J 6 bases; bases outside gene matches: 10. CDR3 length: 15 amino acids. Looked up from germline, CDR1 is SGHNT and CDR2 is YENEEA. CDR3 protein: CASSLGTSGVNEQFF. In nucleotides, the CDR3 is TGTGCCAGCAGCCTAGGGACCAGCGGGGTCAATGAGCAGTTCTTC.

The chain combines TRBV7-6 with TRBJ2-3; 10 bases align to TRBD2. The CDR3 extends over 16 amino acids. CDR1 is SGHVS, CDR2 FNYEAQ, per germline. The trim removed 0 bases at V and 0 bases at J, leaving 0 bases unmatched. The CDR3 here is CASSLASGGSTDTQYF. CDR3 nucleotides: TGTGCCAGCAGCTTAGCTAGCGGGGGGAGCACAGATACGCAGTATTTT.

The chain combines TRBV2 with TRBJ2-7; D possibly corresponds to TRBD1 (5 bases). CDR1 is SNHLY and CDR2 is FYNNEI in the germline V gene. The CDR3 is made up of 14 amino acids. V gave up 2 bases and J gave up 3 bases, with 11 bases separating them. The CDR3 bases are TGTGCCAGCAGTGAATTGGGGCACCGCTACGAGCAGTACTTC. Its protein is CASSELGHRYEQYF.

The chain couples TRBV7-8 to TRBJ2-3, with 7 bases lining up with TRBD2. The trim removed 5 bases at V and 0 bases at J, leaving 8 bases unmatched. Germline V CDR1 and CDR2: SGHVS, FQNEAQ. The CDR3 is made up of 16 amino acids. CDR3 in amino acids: CASSPLADLSTDTQYF. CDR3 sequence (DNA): TGTGCCAGCAGCCCGCTAGCGGACCTTAGCACAGATACGCAGTATTTT.

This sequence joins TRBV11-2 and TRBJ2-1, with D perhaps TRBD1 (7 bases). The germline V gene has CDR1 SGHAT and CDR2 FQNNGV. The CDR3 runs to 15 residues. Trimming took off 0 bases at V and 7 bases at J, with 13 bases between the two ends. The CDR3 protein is CASSLEQGTWNEQFF. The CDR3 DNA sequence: TGTGCCAGCAGCTTAGAACAGGGGACTTGGAATGAGCAGTTCTTC.

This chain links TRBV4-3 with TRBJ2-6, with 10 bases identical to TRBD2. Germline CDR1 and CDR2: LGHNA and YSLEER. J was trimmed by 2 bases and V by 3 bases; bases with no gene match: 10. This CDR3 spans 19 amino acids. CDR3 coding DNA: TGCGCCAGCAGCCAGCGATCTAGCGGGAGTGATGCTGGGGCCAACGTCCTGACTTTC. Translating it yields CASSQRSSGSDAGANVLTF.

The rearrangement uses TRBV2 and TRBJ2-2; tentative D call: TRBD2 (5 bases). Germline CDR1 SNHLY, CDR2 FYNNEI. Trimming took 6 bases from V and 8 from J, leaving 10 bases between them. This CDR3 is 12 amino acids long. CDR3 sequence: CASRLVTGELFF. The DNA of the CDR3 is TGTGCCAGCAGACTAGTCACAGGGGAGCTGTTTTTT.

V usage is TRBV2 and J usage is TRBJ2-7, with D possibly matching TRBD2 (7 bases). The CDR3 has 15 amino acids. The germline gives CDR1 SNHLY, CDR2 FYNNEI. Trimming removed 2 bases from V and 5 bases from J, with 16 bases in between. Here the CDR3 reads CASSETRGLVHEQYF. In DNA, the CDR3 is TGTGCCAGCAGTGAAACGCGGGGGCTCGTCCACGAGCAGTACTTC.

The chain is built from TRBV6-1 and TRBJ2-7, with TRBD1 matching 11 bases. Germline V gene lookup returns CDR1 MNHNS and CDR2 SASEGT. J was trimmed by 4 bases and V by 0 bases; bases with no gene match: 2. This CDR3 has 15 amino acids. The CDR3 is CASSEAGTGGYEQYF. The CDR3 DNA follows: TGTGCCAGCAGTGAAGCCGGGACAGGGGGGTACGAGCAGTACTTC.

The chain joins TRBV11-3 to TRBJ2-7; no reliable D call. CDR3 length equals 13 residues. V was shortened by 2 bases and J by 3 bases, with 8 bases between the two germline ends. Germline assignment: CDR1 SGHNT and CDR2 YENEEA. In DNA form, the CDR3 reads TGTGCCAGCAGCTTAAACTTTTACTACGAGCAGTACTTC. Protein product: CASSLNFYYEQYF.

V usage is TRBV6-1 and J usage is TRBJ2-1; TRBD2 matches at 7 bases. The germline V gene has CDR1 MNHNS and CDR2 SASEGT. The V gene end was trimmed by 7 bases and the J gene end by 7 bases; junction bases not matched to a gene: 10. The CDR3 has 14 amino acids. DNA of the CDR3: TGTGCCAGCATTTACCTGGTCGGGGGGAATGAGCAGTTCTTC. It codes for CASIYLVGGNEQFF.

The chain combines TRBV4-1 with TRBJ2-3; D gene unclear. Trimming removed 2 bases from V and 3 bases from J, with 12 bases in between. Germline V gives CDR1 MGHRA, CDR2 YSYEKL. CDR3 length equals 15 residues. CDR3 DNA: TGCGCCAGCAGCCAACCCGGCGGTTTTACAGATACGCAGTATTTT. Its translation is CASSQPGGFTDTQYF.

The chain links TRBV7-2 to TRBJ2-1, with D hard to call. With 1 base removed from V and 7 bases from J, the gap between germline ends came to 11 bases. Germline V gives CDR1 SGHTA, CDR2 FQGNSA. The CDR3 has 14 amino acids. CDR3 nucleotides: TGTGCCAGCAGCTTAGTTCTCCCCTCTAATGAGCAGTTCTTC. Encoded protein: CASSLVLPSNEQFF.

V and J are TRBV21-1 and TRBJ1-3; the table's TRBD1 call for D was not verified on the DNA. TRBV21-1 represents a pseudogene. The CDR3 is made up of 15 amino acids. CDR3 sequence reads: CASSKKGESGNTIYF. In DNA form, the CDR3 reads TGTGCCAGCAGCAAAAAGGGGGAGTCTGGAAACACCATATATTTT.

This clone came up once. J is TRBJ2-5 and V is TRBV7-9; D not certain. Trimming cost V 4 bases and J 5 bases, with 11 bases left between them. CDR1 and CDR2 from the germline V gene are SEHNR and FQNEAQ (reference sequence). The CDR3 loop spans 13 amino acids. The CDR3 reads CASSSAVGETQYF. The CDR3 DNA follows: TGTGCCAGCAGCTCGGCGGTCGGGGAGACCCAGTACTTC.

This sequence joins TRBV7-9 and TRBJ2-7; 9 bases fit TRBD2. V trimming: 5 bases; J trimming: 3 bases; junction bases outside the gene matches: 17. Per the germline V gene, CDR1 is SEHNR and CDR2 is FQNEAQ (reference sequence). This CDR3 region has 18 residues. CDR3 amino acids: CASSPGGRAGGRRYEQYF. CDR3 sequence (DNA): TGTGCCAGCAGCCCCGGGGGTAGGGCGGGAGGGCGCCGCTACGAGCAGTACTTC.

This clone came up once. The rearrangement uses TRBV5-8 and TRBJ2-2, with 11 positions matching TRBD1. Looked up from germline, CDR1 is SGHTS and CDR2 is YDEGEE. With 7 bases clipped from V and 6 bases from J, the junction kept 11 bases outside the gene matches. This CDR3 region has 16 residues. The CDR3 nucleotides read TGTGCCAGCTCCTCCGGGACAGGGGGGTCCGCCGGGGAGCTGTTTTTT. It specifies CASSSGTGGSAGELFF. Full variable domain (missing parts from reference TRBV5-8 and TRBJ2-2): EAGVTQSPTHLIKTRGQQATLRCSPISGHTSVYWYQQALGLGLQFLLWYDEGEERNRGNFPPRFSGRQFPNYSSELNVNALELEDSALYLCASSSGTGGSAGELFFGEGSRLTVL.

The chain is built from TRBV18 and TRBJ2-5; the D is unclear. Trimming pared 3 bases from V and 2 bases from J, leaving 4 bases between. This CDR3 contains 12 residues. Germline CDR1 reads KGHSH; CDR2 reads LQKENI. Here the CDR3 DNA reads TGTGCCAGCTCACCCCCTCAAGAGACCCAGTACTTC. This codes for CASSPPQETQYF.

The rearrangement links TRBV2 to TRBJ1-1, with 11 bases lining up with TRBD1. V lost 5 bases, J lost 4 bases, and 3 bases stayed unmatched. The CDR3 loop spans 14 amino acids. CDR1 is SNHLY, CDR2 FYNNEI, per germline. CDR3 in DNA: TGTGCCAGCAGTCCCGGGACAGGGGGCACTGAAGCTTTCTTT. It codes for CASSPGTGGTEAFF.

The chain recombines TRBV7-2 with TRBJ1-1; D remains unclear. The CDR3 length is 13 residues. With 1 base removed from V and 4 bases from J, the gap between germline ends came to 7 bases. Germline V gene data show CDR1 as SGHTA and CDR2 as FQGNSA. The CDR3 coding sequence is TGTGCCAGCAGCTTAGGCAGGCTCACTGAAGCTTTCTTT. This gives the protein CASSLGRLTEAFF.

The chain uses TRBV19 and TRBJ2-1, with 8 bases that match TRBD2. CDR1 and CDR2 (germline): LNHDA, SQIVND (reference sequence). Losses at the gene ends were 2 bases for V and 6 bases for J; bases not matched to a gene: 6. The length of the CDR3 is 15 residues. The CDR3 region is CASSILAGTTNEQFF. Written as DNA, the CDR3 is TGTGCCAGTAGTATATTAGCGGGAACTACCAATGAGCAGTTCTTC.

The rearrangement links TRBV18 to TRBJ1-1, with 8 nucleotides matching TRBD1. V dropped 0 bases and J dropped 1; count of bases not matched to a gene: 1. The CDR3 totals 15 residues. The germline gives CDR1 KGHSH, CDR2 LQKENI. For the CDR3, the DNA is TGTGCCAGCTCACCACCAGACAGGGGGAACACTGAAGCTTTCTTT. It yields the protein CASSPPDRGNTEAFF.